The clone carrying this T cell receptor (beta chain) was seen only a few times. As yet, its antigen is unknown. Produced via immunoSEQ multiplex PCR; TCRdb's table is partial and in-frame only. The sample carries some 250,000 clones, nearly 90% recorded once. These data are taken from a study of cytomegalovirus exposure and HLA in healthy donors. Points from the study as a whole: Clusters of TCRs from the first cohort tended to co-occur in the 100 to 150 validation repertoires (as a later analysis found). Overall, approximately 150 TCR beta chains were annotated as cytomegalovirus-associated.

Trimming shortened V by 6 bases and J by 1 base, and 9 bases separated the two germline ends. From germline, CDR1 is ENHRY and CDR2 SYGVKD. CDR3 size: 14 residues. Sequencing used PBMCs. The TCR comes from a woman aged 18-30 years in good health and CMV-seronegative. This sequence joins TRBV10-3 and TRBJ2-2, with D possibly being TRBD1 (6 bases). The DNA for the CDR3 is TGTGCCATCAGGCTGACAGGGAACACCGGGGAGCTGTTTTTT. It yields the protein CAIRLTGNTGELFF.